This TCR beta chain was retrieved from a study of cytomegalovirus exposure and HLA in healthy donors. The CDR3 covers 15 residues. Germline CDR1 and CDR2: MDHEN and SYDVKM. The germline V and J ends were trimmed by 3 bases and 3 bases, with 13 bases remaining between them. The PCR used 60 Vbeta and 13 Jbeta primers. TCRdb keeps only in-frame clones here, not all; method: immunoSEQ multiplex PCR. This table holds 90,000 to 100,000 clones, roughly 79% found once. A word on this clone: Its specificity is unknown.

Study findings and constraints: Excluded: some indistinguishable V segments such as TRBV6-2 and TRBV6-3. A later analysis showed HLA-associated TCR beta chains outstripping equally common others in clonal expansion.

The clonotype originates from a middle-aged man in good health and CMV-seronegative. The chain combines TRBV28 with TRBJ2-3, with a possible D match to TRBD2 (6 bases). Input material: PBMCs. The CDR3 DNA follows: TGTGCCAGCAGTTTCTCCGGGGGTGGGACAGATACGCAGTATTTT. It yields the protein CASSFSGGGTDTQYF.